Below are 9 T cell receptor beta chains sequenced from a single sample in a study of monozygotic twins with inflammatory bowel disease (dated 2019 in TCRdb). Libraries were constructed by 5' RACE. This sample was sequenced with an Illumina HiSeq 2500. TCRdb reprocessed the sequencing reads and holds a single record per CDR3 protein sequence, with no DNA. This sample's records show 200,000 to 250,000 distinct CDR3 sequences. Jointly, the top ten make up 7.5% to 8% of the sample. The sequencing input was blood. All receptors derive from a human donor with ulcerative colitis or Crohn's disease, or a healthy co-twin of an affected twin (not recorded which).

The genes are TRBV10-3 and TRBJ2-2; there is no DNA to check the TCRdb D call of TRBD1. The CDR3 totals 16 residues. Germline CDR1 reads ENHRY; CDR2 reads SYGVKD. The CDR3 loop reads CAISDGQAWDTGELFF.

The chain is built from TRBV27 and TRBJ2-3; checking the TCRdb D call of TRBD1 is not possible without DNA. CDR1 and CDR2 (germline): MNHEY, SMNVEV (reference sequence). The CDR3 is made up of 14 amino acids. CDR3 region: CASSGQGSTDTQYF.

The chain couples TRBV29-1 to TRBJ2-1; TCRdb gives TRBD1 as the D gene, but with no DNA this cannot be confirmed. Germline loops: CDR1 SQVTM, CDR2 ANQGSEA. The CDR3 runs to 14 residues. The CDR3 protein is CSVPGHGAYNEQFF.

The CDR3 region is CASTHYLLGTDYEQYF. The rearrangement links TRBV7-9 to TRBJ2-7; TCRdb reports TRBD1, a call that lacks DNA to check it against. The CDR3 runs to 16 residues. Germline loops: CDR1 SEHNR, CDR2 FQNEAQ (reference sequence).

The chain joins TRBV2 to TRBJ2-1; the TCRdb D gene call, TRBD2, has no DNA to confirm it. The CDR3 covers 17 residues. Germline CDR1 and CDR2: SNHLY and FYNNEI. CDR3 loop: CASSVWGGADKYNEQFF. The full variable domain, rest sourced from reference TRBV2 and TRBJ2-1, is EPEVTQTPSHQVTQMGQEVILRCVPISNHLYFYWYRQILGQKVEFLVSFYNNEISEKSEIFDDQFSVERPDGSNFTLKIRSTKLEDSAMYFCASSVWGGADKYNEQFFGPGTRLTVL.

This chain's CDR3 is CASSQGVGTGAGELFF. The chain uses TRBV4-3 and TRBJ2-2; TCRdb gives TRBD1 as the D gene, but with no DNA this cannot be confirmed. This CDR3 is 16 amino acids long. CDR1 and CDR2 (germline): LGHNA, YSLEER.

V gene TRBV10-3 combines with J gene TRBJ2-3; without DNA, the TCRdb call of TRBD1 cannot be checked. Germline-derived CDR1 and CDR2 are ENHRY and SYGVKD. The CDR3 is 15 residues long. CDR3 in amino acids: CAIGGQGTSTDTQYF.

The chain carries TRBV6-2 or TRBV6-3 and TRBJ1-1. Per the germline V gene, CDR1 is MNHEY and CDR2 is SVGEGT. This CDR3 has 14 amino acids. The CDR3 sequence is CASSLVGSGTEAFF.

This chain links TRBV5-6 with TRBJ2-1. The CDR3 contains 14 residues. The germline CDR1 and CDR2 sequences are SGHDT and YYEEEE. CDR3 loop: CASSAPNQENEQFF.